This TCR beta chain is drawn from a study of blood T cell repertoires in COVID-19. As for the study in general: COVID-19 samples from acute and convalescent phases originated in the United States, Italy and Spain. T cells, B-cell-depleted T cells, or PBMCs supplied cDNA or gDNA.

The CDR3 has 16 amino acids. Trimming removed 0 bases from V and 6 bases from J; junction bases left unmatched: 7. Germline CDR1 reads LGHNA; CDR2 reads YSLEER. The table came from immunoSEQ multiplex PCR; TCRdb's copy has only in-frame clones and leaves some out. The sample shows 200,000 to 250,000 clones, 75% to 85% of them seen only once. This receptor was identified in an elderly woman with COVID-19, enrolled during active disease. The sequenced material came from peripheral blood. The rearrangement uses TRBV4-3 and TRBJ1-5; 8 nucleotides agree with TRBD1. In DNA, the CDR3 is TGCGCCAGCAGCCAAGAATTACAGGGGGAGGTTCAGCCCCAGCATTTT. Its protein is CASSQELQGEVQPQHF.